These 22 T cell receptor beta chains came from one sample sequenced in a study of PD-L1 blockade in urothelial cancer. Libraries were prepared by immunoSEQ multiplex PCR; TCRdb keeps only in-frame clonotypes and omits some of them. The sample yields 70,000 to 75,000 clones, 84% seen once. Time point defined: pretreatment peripheral blood. Sequenced material: PBMCs, taken around atezolizumab (anti-PD-L1) treatment. These receptors came from a woman in her 70s with urothelial cancer.

The chain joins TRBV10-3 to TRBJ1-1, with TRBD1 as a possible D gene (6 bases). Germline V gene data show CDR1 as ENHRY and CDR2 as SYGVKD. This CDR3 has 12 amino acids. The V gene lost 6 bases and the J gene lost 5 bases, with 10 bases spanning the gap. CDR3 sequence: CAIRSGETEAFF. CDR3 nucleotides: TGTGCCATCAGGTCAGGGGAAACTGAAGCTTTCTTT.

The chain links TRBV2 to TRBJ1-1; D gene uncertain. Between the trimmed V and J ends, which lost 7 bases and 3 bases, there was a span of 9 bases. The V gene's germline CDR1 is SNHLY and CDR2 FYNNEI. The CDR3 runs to 12 residues. In nucleotides, the CDR3 is TGTGCCAGCAATCGGGAACACACTGAAGCTTTCTTT. Amino acids: CASNREHTEAFF.

CDR3 loop: CASSLVGQGAYEQYF. The CDR3 DNA is TGTGCCAGCAGTTTAGTGGGACAGGGGGCCTACGAGCAGTACTTC. V and J are TRBV27 and TRBJ2-7; TRBD1 agrees at 11 bases. Looked up from germline, CDR1 is MNHEY and CDR2 is SMNVEV (reference sequence). This CDR3 is built from 15 residues. Germline trimming cut 2 bases from V and 2 bases from J; bases unmatched to any gene: 2.

The chain has TRBV5-1 and TRBJ2-2; 8 bases line up with TRBD1. This CDR3 spans 16 amino acids. The V and J ends lost 1 base and 5 bases, in that order; junction bases with no gene match: 7. The germline CDR1 and CDR2 sequences are SGHRS and YFSETQ. CDR3 nucleotides: TGCGCCAGCAGCTTGCGGACAGGGCAATCGACCGGGGAGCTGTTTTTT. Translated: CASSLRTGQSTGELFF.

V gene TRBV6-5 combines with J gene TRBJ2-7, with no clear D. The length of the CDR3 is 14 residues. Germline V gives CDR1 MNHEY, CDR2 SVGAGI. Trimming took off 4 bases at V and 0 bases at J, with 10 bases between the two ends. The DNA of the CDR3 is TGTGCCAGCAGTTCCCCCAGACACTCCTACGAGCAGTACTTC. Translation gives CASSSPRHSYEQYF.

The chain recombines TRBV19 with TRBJ2-1; TRBD2 matches 9 bases. J lost 2 bases, V lost 3 bases, and 14 bases had no gene match. The CDR3 is made up of 19 amino acids. Germline-derived CDR1 and CDR2 are LNHDA and SQIVND (reference sequence). CDR3 sequence (DNA): TGTGCCAGTAGTATCGACCCCGGGGGCCTAGCGGGACCCTACAATGAGCAGTTCTTC. It yields the protein CASSIDPGGLAGPYNEQFF.

Written as DNA, the CDR3 is TGTGCCAGCATAGGGTCCCGACTAGGCCAAGAGACCCAGTACTTC. This codes for CASIGSRLGQETQYF. This sequence joins TRBV27 and TRBJ2-5; D is perhaps TRBD2 (6 bases). The CDR3 has 15 residues. The germline gives CDR1 MNHEY, CDR2 SMNVEV (reference sequence). Trimming shortened V by 7 bases and J by 1 base, and 16 bases separated the two germline ends.

J is TRBJ2-3 and V is TRBV15; no firm D call. The CDR3 loop spans 13 amino acids. V was pared by 0 bases and J by 6 bases, with 7 bases between. Germline lookup yields CDR1 LNHNV and CDR2 YYDKDF (reference sequence). CDR3 nucleotides: TGTGCCACCAGCAGAGATCCGGGTGATACGCAGTATTTT. It specifies CATSRDPGDTQYF. Filled out from reference TRBV15 and TRBJ2-3, the complete variable domain reads DAMVIQNPRYQVTQFGKPVTLSCSQTLNHNVMYWYQQKSSQAPKLLFHYYDKDFNNEADTPDNFQSRRPNTSFCFLDIRSPGLGDTAMYLCATSRDPGDTQYFGPGTRLTVL.

The chain combines TRBV25-1 with TRBJ1-4, with 9 positions matching TRBD1. CDR3 size: 16 residues. V trimming: 5 bases; J trimming: 5 bases; junction bases outside the gene matches: 9. Germline CDR1 and CDR2: MGHDK and SYGVNS. CDR3 protein: CASSNPRTGVNEKLFF. Written as DNA, the CDR3 is TGTGCCAGCAGTAATCCCCGGACAGGGGTGAATGAAAAACTGTTTTTT. The full variable domain, completed using reference TRBV25-1 and TRBJ1-4, is EADIYQTPRYLVIGTGKKITLECSQTMGHDKMYWYQQDPGMELHLIHYSYGVNSTEKGDLSSESTVSRIRTEHFPLTLESARPSHTSQYLCASSNPRTGVNEKLFFGSGTQLSVL.

The CDR3 DNA reads as TGTGCCAGCAGCCCTTGGGGACAGGGGGATCAGCCCCAGCATTTT. This gives the protein CASSPWGQGDQPQHF. The chain joins TRBV28 to TRBJ1-5; 11 nucleotides agree with TRBD1. The junction had 6 bases not matched to a gene; V was cut back by 6 bases and J by 5 bases. This CDR3 is built from 15 residues. Per germline, CDR1 MDHEN and CDR2 SYDVKM.

This chain connects TRBV27 to TRBJ2-7, with TRBD1 matching 8 bases. V was clipped by 6 bases and J by 6 bases; unmatched bases: 1. The CDR3 length is 11 residues. CDR1 MNHEY and CDR2 SMNVEV come from the germline V gene (reference sequence). CDR3 region: CASRQGAEQYF. The CDR3 nucleotides are TGTGCCAGCAGGCAGGGGGCCGAGCAGTACTTC.

The chain employs TRBV6-5 and TRBJ1-3; D perhaps matches TRBD1 (6 bases). CDR3 length equals 15 residues. Trimming cost V 5 bases and J 0 bases, with 11 bases left between them. Germline values: CDR1 MNHEY, CDR2 SVGAGI. CDR3 loop: CASSQQGISGNTIYF. DNA of the CDR3: TGTGCCAGCAGTCAACAGGGCATCTCTGGAAACACCATATATTTT.

This chain uses TRBV4-3 with TRBJ1-2; TRBD1 is a possible D gene (5 bases). Germline CDR1 LGHNA, CDR2 YSLEER. The CDR3 covers 16 residues. The ends were cut back, 0 bases at V and 4 bases at J, with 15 bases in the middle. This chain's CDR3 is CASSQEAHRSVYGYTF. CDR3 DNA: TGCGCCAGCAGCCAAGAGGCACACAGGTCTGTCTATGGCTACACCTTC.

This clone was detected once. This chain connects TRBV4-3 to TRBJ2-7; TRBD2 agrees at 8 bases. This CDR3 is 16 amino acids long. V lost 0 bases and J lost 6; bases outside the gene matches: 10. Germline V lookup: CDR1 LGHNA, CDR2 YSLEER. Here the CDR3 reads CASSQDVYGGGREQYF. The CDR3 nucleotides read TGCGCCAGCAGCCAAGATGTTTACGGGGGGGGACGCGAGCAGTACTTC.

This rearrangement joins TRBV7-8 to TRBJ2-5, with a tentative D call TRBD2 (5 bases). The CDR3 has 16 amino acids. V gave up 0 bases and J gave up 4 bases, with 15 bases separating them. CDR1 is SGHVS, CDR2 FQNEAQ, per germline. In DNA form, the CDR3 reads TGTGCCAGCAGCTTAGCGTGGGCGGGCTTGGGAGAGACCCAGTACTTC. Translating it yields CASSLAWAGLGETQYF.

Here the CDR3 DNA reads TGTGCCAGCAGTGTCCTCTCACGGCTAGCGGGAGTAGTAAGCTACAATGAGCAGTTCTTC. Translated, it gives CASSVLSRLAGVVSYNEQFF. The V and J genes are TRBV6-1 and TRBJ2-1, with 10 bases that match TRBD2. The germline V gene has CDR1 MNHNS and CDR2 SASEGT. The CDR3 spans 20 residues. The V and J ends lost 4 bases and 3 bases, in that order; junction bases with no gene match: 18.

The genes are TRBV27 and TRBJ2-7, with 12 nucleotides matching TRBD2. The CDR3 sequence is 15 residues long. Unmatched junction bases numbered 7, after V lost 5 bases and J lost 5 bases. The germline gives CDR1 MNHEY, CDR2 SMNVEV (reference sequence). In nucleotides, the CDR3 is TGTGCCAGCAGTATCCTAGCGGGAGGGCCTGACGAGCAGTACTTC. The encoded protein is CASSILAGGPDEQYF.

The rearrangement joins TRBV18 to TRBJ1-4; 9 bases are shared with TRBD1. The CDR3 totals 17 residues. Germline assignment: CDR1 KGHSH and CDR2 LQKENI. Trimming cost V 3 bases and J 7 bases; bases outside gene matches: 12. DNA of the CDR3: TGTGCCAGCTCACCCGGGACAGGGCTGTCTTGGGCTGAAAAACTGTTTTTT. Translation gives CASSPGTGLSWAEKLFF.

This clone was observed once. This chain links TRBV18 with TRBJ2-7; 8 positions match TRBD1. Unmatched junction bases numbered 6, after V lost 2 bases and J lost 6 bases. This CDR3 is 14 amino acids long. From germline, CDR1 is KGHSH and CDR2 LQKENI. The CDR3 reads CASSPGWTGSEQYF. Here the CDR3 DNA reads TGTGCCAGCTCACCAGGTTGGACAGGGAGCGAGCAGTACTTC.

The chain uses TRBV15 and TRBJ1-2, with 8 bases lining up with TRBD1. Losses at the gene ends were 7 bases for V and 2 bases for J; bases not matched to a gene: 9. CDR3 length: 15 residues. Germline V CDR1 and CDR2: LNHNV, YYDKDF (reference sequence). The CDR3: CATKGPGGRNYGYTF. The CDR3 nucleotides are TGTGCCACCAAAGGCCCAGGGGGCCGAAACTATGGCTACACCTTC.

The chain links TRBV5-6 to TRBJ1-2; D uncertain. Per germline, CDR1 SGHDT and CDR2 YYEEEE. V was cut by 2 bases and J by 0 bases, with 8 bases left in between. This CDR3 is 14 amino acids long. CDR3 in amino acids: CASSFYGANYGYTF. The CDR3 DNA reads TGTGCCAGCAGCTTTTATGGAGCTAACTATGGCTACACCTTC.

CDR3 region: CASSEDGQVGGTQYF. CDR3 sequence (DNA): TGCGCCAGCAGTGAGGATGGACAGGTTGGGGGGACCCAGTACTTC. J is TRBJ2-5 and V is TRBV10-1, with 7 bases identical to TRBD1. The CDR3 is 15 residues long. V lost 2 bases, J lost 7 bases, and 10 bases stayed unmatched. Per germline, CDR1 WNHNN and CDR2 SYGVQD (reference sequence).